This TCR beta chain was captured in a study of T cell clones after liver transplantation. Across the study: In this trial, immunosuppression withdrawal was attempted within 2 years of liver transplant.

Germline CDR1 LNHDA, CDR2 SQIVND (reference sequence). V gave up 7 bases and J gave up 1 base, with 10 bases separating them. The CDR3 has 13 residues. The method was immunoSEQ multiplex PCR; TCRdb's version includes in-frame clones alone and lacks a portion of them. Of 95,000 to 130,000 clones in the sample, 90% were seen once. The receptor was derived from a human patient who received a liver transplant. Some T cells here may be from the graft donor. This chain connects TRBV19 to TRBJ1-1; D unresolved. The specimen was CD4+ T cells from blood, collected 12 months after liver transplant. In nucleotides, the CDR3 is TGTGCCAGTAAATATCACGGGAACACTGAAGCTTTCTTT. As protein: CASKYHGNTEAFF.